These 17 T cell receptor beta chains were all obtained from the same sample, sequenced in a study of post-analysis software for immune sequencing data. TCR beta cDNA libraries included unique molecular identifiers. TCRdb re-analysed the PCR reads in MiXCR, keeping a single row per CDR3 protein. The sample yields around 500,000 distinct CDR3 sequences, around 36% seen once. Study findings and constraints: Compared with controls, patients had more of about five TRBV segments, including TRBV5-6, TRBV5-1 and TRBV20-1.

Their antigen targets remain unknown. Material: blood. These receptors originate from a girl aged 2-17 years with multiple sclerosis.

The chain has TRBV7-9 and TRBJ2-7, with 13 bases identical to TRBD2. J was trimmed by 3 bases and V by 6 bases; bases with no gene match: 2. Germline V gene lookup returns CDR1 SEHNR and CDR2 FQNEAQ (reference sequence). This CDR3 spans 14 amino acids. The CDR3 DNA reads as TGTGCCAGCAGAACTAGCGGGGGGGACTACGAGCAGTACTTC. This codes for CASRTSGGDYEQYF.

The chain carries TRBV12-3 or TRBV12-4 and TRBJ1-2; 7 bases match TRBD1. V gave up 5 bases and J gave up 2 bases; unmatched junction bases: 8. The CDR3 is 15 amino acids. CDR3 DNA sequence: TGTGCCAGCAGTCCAGACGGGACAGACAACTATGGCTACACCTTC. Translated, it gives CASSPDGTDNYGYTF.

This clonotype has just a few counts. The V and J genes are TRBV20-1 and TRBJ1-6, with 7 bases aligning to TRBD1. This CDR3 region has 13 residues. J was trimmed by 10 bases and V by 2 bases; bases with no gene match: 5. Germline V gene sequence: CDR1 DFQATT, CDR2 SNEGSKA (reference sequence). CDR3 in amino acids: CSARHDRESPLHF. The CDR3 nucleotides read TGCAGTGCTAGACACGACAGGGAATCACCCCTCCACTTT.

The chain couples TRBV4-1 to TRBJ1-5; TRBD1 aligns across 7 bases. Germline loops: CDR1 MGHRA, CDR2 YSYEKL. The CDR3 spans 15 residues. The J segment lost 3 bases and the V segment lost 1 base, leaving 3 bases of the junction unmatched. CDR3 in amino acids: CASSQVDRVNQPQHF. The CDR3 bases are TGCGCCAGCAGCCAAGTCGACAGGGTCAATCAGCCCCAGCATTTT.

This clonotype came up a few times. The V and J genes are TRBV29-1 and TRBJ2-3; 9 positions match TRBD1. The CDR3 consists of 16 residues. Trimming at V came to 1 base and at J to 4 bases, leaving 9 bases not matched to a gene. Germline V gene data show CDR1 as SQVTM and CDR2 as ANQGSEA. The CDR3 DNA sequence: TGCAGCGTTGAAGGATACTACAGGGGGCAAGCAGATACGCAGTATTTT. Translation gives CSVEGYYRGQADTQYF.

Comments on this clonotype: Germline and junction disagree at one end, which may indicate a read error. V and J are TRBV5-1 and TRBJ1-2; weak D call: TRBD1 (5 bases). Germline V gene sequence: CDR1 SGHRS, CDR2 YFSETQ. This CDR3 is 15 amino acids long. CDR3: CASSLAGGFNFGYTF. Written as DNA, the CDR3 is TGCGCCAGCAGCTTGGCGGGGGGATTCAACTTTGGCTACACCTTC. The full variable domain, its missing parts supplied by reference TRBV5-1 and TRBJ1-2, is KAGVTQTPRYLIKTRGQQVTLSCSPISGHRSVSWYQQTPGQGLQFLFEYFSETQRNKGNFPGRFSGRQFSNSRSEMNVSTLELGDSALYLCASSLAGGFNFGYTFGSGTRLTVV.

V and J are TRBV6-6 and TRBJ2-3; TRBD2 matches 10 bases. V gave up 7 bases and J gave up 5 bases; unmatched junction bases: 6. The CDR3 is 14 amino acids. The germline V gene encodes CDR1 MNHNY and CDR2 SVGAGI (reference sequence). The DNA for the CDR3 is TGTGCCAGCAAGAGCGGGACTAGCGTAGATACGCAGTATTTT. Its protein product is CASKSGTSVDTQYF.

There are a few counts of this clonotype. This chain connects TRBV20-1 to TRBJ2-7, with TRBD2 matching 8 bases. Germline CDR1 reads DFQATT; CDR2 reads SNEGSKA (reference sequence). Trimming at V came to 7 bases and at J to 4 bases, leaving 12 bases not matched to a gene. The CDR3 length is 14 residues. The CDR3, as DNA: TGCAGTGTTACGAAACGGGGGGGCCCGTACGAGCAGTACTTC. It yields the protein CSVTKRGGPYEQYF.

J is TRBJ1-1 and V is TRBV6-2 or TRBV6-3; D unclear. The CDR3 consists of 12 residues. Trimming stripped 8 bases from V and 1 base from J, with 8 bases between. Looked up from germline, CDR1 is MNHEY and CDR2 is SVGEGT. DNA for the CDR3: TGTGCCAGCTTAAGAGCGAACACTGAAGCTTTCTTT. It specifies CASLRANTEAFF.

This chain uses TRBV2 with TRBJ1-1; 9 positions agree with TRBD1. Trimming cost V 4 bases and J 0 bases; bases outside gene matches: 6. Looked up from germline, CDR1 is SNHLY and CDR2 is FYNNEI. This CDR3 region has 16 residues. CDR3 coding DNA: TGTGCCAGCAGTGGACAGGGGGGACGCTTGAACACTGAAGCTTTCTTT. This gives the protein CASSGQGGRLNTEAFF.

The genes are TRBV3-1 and TRBJ2-1; 8 bases map to TRBD2. This CDR3 is 14 amino acids long. The germline V gene has CDR1 LGHDT and CDR2 YNNKEL (reference sequence). V gave up 4 bases and J gave up 8 bases; unmatched junction bases: 7. CDR3 region: CASSPRGGRHEQFF. CDR3 nucleotide sequence: TGTGCCAGCAGCCCCCGGGGGGGGAGGCATGAGCAGTTCTTC.

This clonotype was found many times. The chain couples TRBV20-1 to TRBJ1-4, with 7 bases fitting TRBD1. The CDR3 is 15 amino acids. V lost 6 bases and J lost 7; bases outside the gene matches: 14. Germline CDR1 is DFQATT and CDR2 is SNEGSKA (reference sequence). Written as DNA, the CDR3 is TGCAGTGCCAGCCCGAGGGGGCGCAGCTCTGAAAAACTGTTTTTT. This sequence encodes CSASPRGRSSEKLFF.

The chain employs TRBV20-1 and TRBJ1-1; perhaps TRBD1 as D (6 bases). CDR1 and CDR2 (germline): DFQATT, SNEGSKA (reference sequence). This CDR3 is built from 15 residues. V gave up 3 bases and J gave up 3 bases, with 17 bases separating them. In DNA, the CDR3 is TGCAGTGCTAGTAGTAAGGGGGGAGCGGACACTGAAGCTTTCTTT. It yields the protein CSASSKGGADTEAFF.

Regarding this clonotype: At one boundary the junction diverges from the germline segment, which might be a read error. The chain has TRBV7-3 and TRBJ2-1; D perhaps matches TRBD2 (6 bases). The CDR3 is made up of 14 amino acids. Germline lookup yields CDR1 SGHTA and CDR2 FQGTGA. In nucleotides, the CDR3 is TGTGCCAGAAGCTTAGGGCCAGGAGGGAATGAGCAGTTCTTC. This sequence encodes CARSLGPGGNEQFF. Combining the CDR3 with reference TRBV7-3 and TRBJ2-1 gives the whole variable domain GAGVSQTPSNKVTEKGKYVELRCDPISGHTALYWYRQSLGQGPEFLIYFQGTGAADDSGLPNDRFFAVRPEGSVSTLKIQRTERGDSAVYLCARSLGPGGNEQFFGPGTRLTVL.

V usage is TRBV15 and J usage is TRBJ2-7; the match to TRBD2 covers 14 bases. The DNA end lines up better with TRBJ2-5; the J call may be wrong. This CDR3 spans 19 amino acids. Germline CDR1 reads LNHNV; CDR2 reads YYDKDF (reference sequence). As DNA, the CDR3 is TGTGCCACCAGCAGAGGTCGAGGAACGACTAGCGGGGGGGGAGAGACCCAGTACTTC. Encoded protein: CATSRGRGTTSGGGETQYF.

The chain couples TRBV20-1 to TRBJ2-7, with TRBD1 matching over 10 bases. The J call may be faulty, since TRBJ2-5 better matches the DNA end. The germline V gene encodes CDR1 DFQATT and CDR2 SNEGSKA (reference sequence). This CDR3 comprises 15 residues. The CDR3, as DNA: TGCAGTGCTAGCGCCGGGACAGGGGATCAAGAGACCCAGTACTTC. It yields the protein CSASAGTGDQETQYF.

The chain carries TRBV20-1 and TRBJ2-7; TRBD1 might be the D (6 bases). The length of the CDR3 is 13 residues. Germline values: CDR1 DFQATT, CDR2 SNEGSKA (reference sequence). Trimming pared 4 bases from V and 6 bases from J, leaving 16 bases between. CDR3 in DNA: TGCAGTGCTATCTTCACAGGGTACCGCGAGCAGTACTTC. It specifies CSAIFTGYREQYF.